Listed here is a single T cell receptor beta chain. This clone came up once. What antigen it recognizes has not been identified. Base-call qualities are not available, and no considerably larger clone is one nucleotide away. The data were taken from a study of shared clonotypes between healthy human individuals (dated by TCRdb to the early 2020s). In terms of the full investigation: The cohort comprised a couple of women and a few men aged 18 to 49 years. For each donor, three plates each were used for CD4 naive and CD4 memory, two plates were used for CD8 naive, and one plate was used for CD8 memory. To estimate repertoire size and how much clonotypes are shared between individuals, the study performed deep sequencing of blood TCR repertoires from about five healthy adults. Different laboratories and diverse techniques were used to prepare libraries and sequence TCR repertoires, to increase sequencing depth and limit assay-specific biases. Each donor's leukapheresis produced roughly between roughly 0.85 and 9.5 billion PBMCs.

Healthy HIV-negative adults with no recently reported acute infections or vaccinations were included as donors. All donors were Caucasian adults living in Nashville, Tennessee, USA. CD4+ T cells were enriched by magnetic negative selection, after which naive cells were positively selected on CD45RA and the negative fraction was taken as the memory subset. Blood was collected by leukapheresis, and PBMCs were isolated by Ficoll-Histopaque density gradient centrifugation and then cryopreserved in liquid nitrogen vapor phase. Purity and quantity of every magnetically sorted T cell population were checked by analytical flow cytometry. From each sorted fraction, genomic DNA was isolated and quantified by UV absorbance on a Nanodrop 2000c. Using the deep immunoSEQ assay, multiplex PCR amplified TCR CDR3 regions from genomic DNA. Extracted genomic DNA from each cell subset was spread evenly across all wells of several immunoSEQ 96-well plates, with each plate serving as a replicate. Each replicate PCR for sorted subsets received approximately 200 ng genomic DNA, equal to some 32,000 T cell genomes. The purified libraries were quantified using a Qubit 3.0 fluorometer, sized with a Bioanalyzer 2100, and then quantified again using the KAPA Library Quantification kit. Every immunoSEQ 96-well plate was sequenced on a dedicated single-read 150-cycle Illumina NextSeq 550 flow cell. In the paper's pipeline: Because only junctional sequences without quality scores were contained in the immunoSEQ output, filtering matching that applied to full-length reads could not be performed. To assign V/J genes and CDR3, sequences were annotated against IMGT germline references using PyIR, a Python wrapper for IgBLAST v1.9. Reads with weak V/J assignments (E-value above 1e-6), missing CDR3, stop codons, out-of-frame junctions, or ambiguous translated residues were removed. V3J clonotypes were defined as sequences sharing the same inferred V gene, J gene, and CDR3 amino acid sequence. To compute the percentage overlap between repertoires, the number of shared unique clonotypes was divided by the size of the smaller repertoire. Three approaches were used to assess repertoire richness: RTK rarefaction, the Chao1 estimator, and Recon v2.1 estimates of unobserved clonotypes. For all TCRbeta clonotypes obtained by the gDNA method from several donors, generation probabilities were computed with OLGA. TCRdb limited this immuneACCESS table to in-frame rearrangements with V and J called. A share of clones is missing; checked studies link under half to unresolved V genes, and the rest is unexplained. Clone size and the V and J calls come from that table; the DNA yielded D and trimming. The table for this sample lists about 1 million clones; approximately 68% of them were counted only once. Over 1.3% of the sample rests with the top ten.

Findings and caveats that apply to the study as a whole: Because the study included a small number of donors, the genetic and exposure-history diversity represented was limited. Sampling was limited to blood, and TCR repertoires in tissue likely differ from TCR repertoires in blood. Based on pairwise subsampling, the degree of clonotype sharing among donors was expected to be affected by sequencing depth. Estimated clonotype richness was generally larger for naive than for memory subsets. When four donors were compared, the shared fraction of clonotypes was 5% to 6.5% for naive CD4, around 3.5% for naive CD8, 2.3% for memory CD4, and 0.35% to 0.5% for memory CD8. Higher generation probabilities were observed for clonotypes shared by all four sorted-subset donors than for non-shared clonotypes. Even with the large sequencing depth, rarefaction of the sorted-subset datasets indicated that sequencing was incomplete.

Inclusive of the bounding cysteine and phenylalanine, the CDR3 is 15 residues long. The CDR3 DNA has 45 bases and is translated from base 1. V loses 7 bases at its end and J loses 2 bases; junction bases beyond the gene matches: 7. From a lookup of the germline V gene, CDR1 and CDR2 are ENHRY and SYGVKD. Sequenced: memory CD4+ T cells sorted from blood. The label giving this sample's cell subset or site can be read as: CD45RA-negative fraction. This chain joins TRBV10-3 to TRBJ2-2; the junction holds 7 bases that match TRBD2. This TCR was recovered from a man younger than 35 in good health. The CDR3 region has the sequence CAINLGGGNTGELFF. DNA sequence: TGTGCCATCAACCTGGGCGGGGGTAACACCGGGGAGCTGTTTTTT.